These 14 T cell receptor beta chains were all obtained from the same sample, sequenced in a study of long-term antiretroviral therapy in people with HIV. Runs used v3.0 of the immunoSEQ assay and were done at survey level. Libraries were prepared by immunoSEQ multiplex PCR; TCRdb keeps only in-frame clonotypes and omits some of them. The table has about 39,000 clones, around 83% seen once. The source material was unsorted PBMCs, sampled 3.1 years after starting antiretroviral therapy. The receptor set was obtained from a woman aged 50 to 60 with HIV.

The chain uses TRBV6-1 and TRBJ1-1; 9 positions match TRBD1. V shed 5 bases and J 8 bases; nucleotides not matched to a gene: 9. This CDR3 has 14 amino acids. The germline V gene has CDR1 MNHNS and CDR2 SASEGT. The CDR3 spells CASSLAGQGREAFF. CDR3 nucleotide sequence: TGTGCCAGCAGTTTAGCCGGACAGGGGCGAGAAGCTTTCTTT.

V usage is TRBV2 and J usage is TRBJ1-2, with TRBD1 matching 9 bases. Germline CDR1 reads SNHLY; CDR2 reads FYNNEI. The CDR3 has 16 amino acids. Trimming at V came to 4 bases and at J to 2 bases, leaving 8 bases not matched to a gene. CDR3 nucleotide sequence: TGTGCCAGCAGTGGGGGTAGCGGGACAGGGAACTATGGCTACACCTTC. It yields the protein CASSGGSGTGNYGYTF.

The chain has TRBV30 and TRBJ2-7, with 7 bases fitting TRBD1. The CDR3 is 12 amino acids. Germline trimming cut 5 bases from V and 3 bases from J; bases unmatched to any gene: 4. The germline V gene has CDR1 GTSNPN and CDR2 SVGIG (reference sequence). The CDR3 spells CAWGGQFYEQYF. In DNA form, the CDR3 reads TGTGCCTGGGGGGGACAGTTCTACGAGCAGTACTTC.

The rearrangement links TRBV4-2 to TRBJ2-5, with D unresolved. Germline V lookup: CDR1 LGHNA, CDR2 YNFKEQ. The V end was cut by 4 bases, the J end by 3 bases, with 12 bases between. The CDR3 extends over 14 amino acids. The CDR3 is CASSPLSPEETQYF. Here the CDR3 DNA reads TGTGCCAGCAGCCCACTCTCACCCGAAGAGACCCAGTACTTC.

V and J are TRBV30 and TRBJ1-3, with D uncertain. This CDR3 has 13 amino acids. V gave up 1 base and J gave up 2 bases, with 6 bases separating them. Germline lookup yields CDR1 GTSNPN and CDR2 SVGIG (reference sequence). CDR3: CAWSGGAGNTIYF. In DNA, the CDR3 is TGTGCCTGGAGTGGAGGAGCTGGAAACACCATATATTTT.

The genes are TRBV11-3 and TRBJ2-1; D not resolved. The CDR3 runs 16 residues. Germline CDR1 reads SGHNT; CDR2 reads YENEEA. Trimming pared 4 bases from V and 0 bases from J, leaving 13 bases between. The chain's CDR3 is CASSSQPASSYNEQFF. The CDR3, as DNA: TGTGCCAGCAGCTCCCAGCCGGCGAGCTCCTACAATGAGCAGTTCTTC. Complete variable domain (other parts from reference TRBV11-3 and TRBJ2-1): EAGVVQSPRYKIIEKKQPVAFWCNPISGHNTLYWYLQNLGQGPELLIRYENEEAVDDSQLPKDRFSAERLKGVDSTLKIQPAELGDSAVYLCASSSQPASSYNEQFFGPGTRLTVL.

The chain's CDR3 is CASSLGEGQWALGGEQFF. The CDR3, as DNA: TGCGCCAGCAGCTTGGGGGAAGGACAGTGGGCCTTGGGGGGTGAGCAGTTCTTC. The rearrangement links TRBV5-1 to TRBJ2-1, with D perhaps TRBD1 or TRBD2 (6 bases each). The V and J ends lost 0 bases and 9 bases respectively, with 25 bases between them. Germline CDR1 is SGHRS and CDR2 is YFSETQ. The CDR3 contains 18 residues.

In regard to this clone: The junction differs from germline at one of its ends, possibly a read error. The rearrangement uses TRBV10-3 and TRBJ1-1; 8 positions agree with TRBD1. The CDR3 is made up of 15 amino acids. From germline, CDR1 is ENHRY and CDR2 SYGVKD. CDR3 sequence: CAISGEGTGGSDAFF. Here the CDR3 DNA reads TGTGCCATCAGTGGAGAGGGGACAGGAGGATCTGACGCTTTCTTT.

V and J are TRBV6-5 and TRBJ2-3; no definite D call. Germline V gene sequence: CDR1 MNHEY, CDR2 SVGAGI. The CDR3 covers 14 residues. The V end was cut by 5 bases, the J end by 6 bases, with 15 bases between. CDR3 loop: CASSPRASEDTQYF. CDR3 coding DNA: TGTGCCAGCAGTCCCCGGGCGTCGGAGGATACGCAGTATTTT.

The chain combines TRBV2 with TRBJ2-1; 14 bases match TRBD2. The CDR3 has 16 amino acids. Looked up from germline, CDR1 is SNHLY and CDR2 is FYNNEI. After removal of 7 bases from V and 4 bases from J, the junction contained 6 bases not matched to a gene. CDR3 loop: CASIRLAGGKYNEQFF. CDR3 bases: TGTGCCAGCATCAGACTAGCGGGGGGGAAGTACAATGAGCAGTTCTTC.

The rearrangement joins TRBV7-2 to TRBJ2-4; 10 bases agree with TRBD1. The CDR3 is 17 amino acids. Germline V gives CDR1 SGHTA, CDR2 FQGNSA. The V segment lost 5 bases and the J segment 8 bases; nucleotides outside the gene matches: 15. The CDR3 DNA is TGTGCCAGCAGCCCTCAAGCCGGAGGGACAGGGGCTGACATTCAGTACTTC. This translates into CASSPQAGGTGADIQYF.

The chain uses TRBV10-3 and TRBJ2-1, with 8 bases matching TRBD2. V lost 2 bases, J lost 6 bases, and 3 bases stayed unmatched. The CDR3 is made up of 14 amino acids. Germline V CDR1 and CDR2: ENHRY, SYGVKD. The CDR3 sequence is CAISEGGGLNEQFF. The CDR3 DNA reads as TGTGCCATCAGTGAGGGCGGGGGGCTCAATGAGCAGTTCTTC.

The CDR3 protein is CASSLDSPMNTEAFF. DNA for the CDR3: TGCGCCAGCAGCTTGGACAGCCCAATGAACACTGAAGCTTTCTTT. The chain is built from TRBV5-1 and TRBJ1-1; no clear D. Germline CDR1 is SGHRS and CDR2 is YFSETQ. With 0 bases removed from V and 0 bases from J, the gap between germline ends came to 9 bases. The CDR3 covers 15 residues.

The V and J genes are TRBV6-6 and TRBJ2-2; D is perhaps TRBD2 (6 bases). The CDR3 has 14 residues. Trimming cost V 8 bases and J 4 bases, with 14 bases left between them. Germline V gene lookup returns CDR1 MNHNY and CDR2 SVGAGI (reference sequence). This chain's CDR3 is CASQQLAPTGELFF. CDR3 nucleotide sequence: TGTGCCAGCCAACAACTAGCCCCCACCGGGGAGCTGTTTTTT.